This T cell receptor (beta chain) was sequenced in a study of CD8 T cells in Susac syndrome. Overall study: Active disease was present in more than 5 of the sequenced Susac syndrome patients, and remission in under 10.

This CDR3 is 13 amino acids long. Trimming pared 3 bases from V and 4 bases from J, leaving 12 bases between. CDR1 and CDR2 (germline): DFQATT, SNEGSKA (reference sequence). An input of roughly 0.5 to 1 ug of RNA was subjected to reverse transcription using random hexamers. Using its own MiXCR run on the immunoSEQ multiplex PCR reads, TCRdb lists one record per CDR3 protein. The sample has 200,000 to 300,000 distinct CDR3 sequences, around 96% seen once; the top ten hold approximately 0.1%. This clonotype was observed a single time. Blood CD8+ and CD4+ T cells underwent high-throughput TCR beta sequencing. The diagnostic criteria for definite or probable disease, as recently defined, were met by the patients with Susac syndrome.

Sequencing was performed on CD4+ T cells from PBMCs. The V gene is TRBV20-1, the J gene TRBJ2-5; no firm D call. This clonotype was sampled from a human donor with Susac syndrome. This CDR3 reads CSASVRSGETQYF. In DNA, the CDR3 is TGCAGTGCTAGCGTCAGATCAGGAGAGACCCAGTACTTC.